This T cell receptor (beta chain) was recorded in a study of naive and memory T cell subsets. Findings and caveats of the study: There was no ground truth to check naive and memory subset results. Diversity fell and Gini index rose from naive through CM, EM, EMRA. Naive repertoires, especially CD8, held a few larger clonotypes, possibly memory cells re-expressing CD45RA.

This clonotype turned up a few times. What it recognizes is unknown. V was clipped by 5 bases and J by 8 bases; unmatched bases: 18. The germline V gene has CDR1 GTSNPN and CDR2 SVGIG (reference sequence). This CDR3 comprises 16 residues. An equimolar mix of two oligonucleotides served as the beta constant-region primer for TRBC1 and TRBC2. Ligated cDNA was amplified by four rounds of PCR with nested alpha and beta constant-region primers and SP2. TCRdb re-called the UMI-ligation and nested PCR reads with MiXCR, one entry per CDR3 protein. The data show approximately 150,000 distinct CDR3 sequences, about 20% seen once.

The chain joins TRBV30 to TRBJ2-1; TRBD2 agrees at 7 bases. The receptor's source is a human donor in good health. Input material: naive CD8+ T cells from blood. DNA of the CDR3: TGTGCCTGGTCTTGGAACGGGTTACGGGAGGCTGATGAGCAGTTCTTC. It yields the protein CAWSWNGLREADEQFF.